Given below is one T cell receptor (beta chain) in context. Its antigen is not known. A second PCR of roughly 7 to 11 cycles used a sample-barcoded 5' primer and a J-beta primer mix. Each CDR3 protein is one row after TCRdb ran MiXCR on the 5' RACE reads. Of about 780,000 distinct CDR3 sequences in the sample, around 24% were seen once. Germline V gives CDR1 ENHRY, CDR2 SYGVKD. The CDR3 has 11 amino acids. Trimming cost V 10 bases and J 5 bases, with 8 bases left between them. This sample was taken from a study of blood T cells in healthy people across ages. Study observations and caveats: Both higher diversity and more naive CD4+ cells marked long-lived donors when set against aged donors.

These data were also filed under a second study, of T cells of mothers and their children. As that report states: Samples were provided by three healthy Caucasian mothers and their six children. Thymic selection shapes TCR recombination output in related pairs, and it does so similarly in unrelated pairs.

The sequenced material came from blood. This sequence was found in a boy aged 10-17 years in good health. This chain uses TRBV10-3 with TRBJ2-2; D call uncertain. The CDR3 nucleotides read TGTGCCACTTTTGCGACCGGGGAGCTGTTTTTT. Translated, it gives CATFATGELFF.